These T cell receptor beta chains were read from a single sample in a study of STAT5B mutations in CD4+ large granular lymphocyte leukemia. Only in-frame clones appear in the TCRdb table, and some are missing; sequencing was by immunoSEQ multiplex PCR. The table has roughly 32,000 clones, around 90% seen once. Input material: CD4+ T cells from blood buffy coats. These receptors were taken from a human donor in good health. The CDR3 runs from the conserved cysteine through the conserved F or W.

V gene: TRBV7-9; CDR3 length: 12; CDR3 protein: CASSLGNQPQHF
V gene: TRBV25-1; CDR3 length: 13; CDR3 protein: CASSEYGAYGYTF
V gene: TRBV28; CDR3 length: 16; CDR3 protein: CASSLYPRDRPYGYTF
V gene: TRBV18; CDR3 length: 14; CDR3 protein: CASSSTGIDTEAFF
V gene: TRBV19; CDR3 length: 15; CDR3 protein: CASSIGIYSNQPQHF
V gene: TRBV18; CDR3 length: 16; CDR3 protein: CASSQTASGNSYEQYF
V gene: TRBV7-9; CDR3 length: 14; CDR3 protein: CASSSSGPTYEQYF
V gene: TRBV7-7; CDR3 length: 13; CDR3 protein: CASSLDFGSEQFF
V gene: TRBV30; CDR3 length: 20; CDR3 protein: CAWSIRSGRGFYNSYNEQFF
V gene: TRBV10-3; CDR3 length: 14; CDR3 protein: CAISTVATNEKLFF
V gene: TRBV6-1; CDR3 length: 15; CDR3 protein: CASSEAIRREEGYTF
V gene: TRBV5-1; CDR3 length: 14; CDR3 protein: CASSLGGVHEKLFF
V gene: TRBV18; CDR3 length: 18; CDR3 protein: CASSPVAVEGWTNEKLFF
V gene: TRBV6-1; CDR3 length: 19; CDR3 protein: CASSESTGRNLGLNTEAFF
V gene: TRBV11-3; CDR3 length: 15; CDR3 protein: CASSLDRRGNYEQYF
V gene: TRBV28; CDR3 length: 14; CDR3 protein: CASSVPGHSYEQYF
V gene: TRBV19; CDR3 length: 16; CDR3 protein: CASSHYDIEDNQPQHF
V gene: TRBV19; CDR3 length: 17; CDR3 protein: CASSIRGQSGSYNEQFF
V gene: TRBV2; CDR3 length: 16; CDR3 protein: CASRVRGASGYNEQFF
V gene: TRBV4-1; CDR3 length: 15; CDR3 protein: CASSQRTSGKYEQYF
V gene: TRBV29-1; CDR3 length: 14; CDR3 protein: CSAIPGQVPTEQYF
V gene: TRBV18; CDR3 length: 13; CDR3 protein: CASSPSAVKTQYF
V gene: TRBV14; CDR3 length: 15; CDR3 protein: CASSQEGQPGLEAFF
V gene: TRBV18; CDR3 length: 14; CDR3 protein: CASSMTGSQNIQYF
V gene: TRBV10-1; CDR3 length: 16; CDR3 protein: CASSVLTGSSYNEQFF
V gene: TRBV4-1; CDR3 length: 14; CDR3 protein: CASSLGLFGDTQYF
V gene: TRBV27; CDR3 length: 17; CDR3 protein: CASSPRQGPAANYGYTF
V gene: TRBV11-3; CDR3 length: 15; CDR3 protein: CASSVQGYGNQPQHF
V gene: TRBV29-1; CDR3 length: 14; CDR3 protein: CSVGGTVVSNEQFF
V gene: TRBV11-3; CDR3 length: 19; CDR3 protein: CASSPTSGRKLLMRETQYF
V gene: TRBV14; CDR3 length: 16; CDR3 protein: CASSQVVGGAYNEQFF
V gene: TRBV4-1; CDR3 length: 17; CDR3 protein: CASSHSATSGGVNEQFF
V gene: TRBV5-6; CDR3 length: 15; CDR3 protein: CASSHRAVSGNTIYF
V gene: TRBV7-9; CDR3 length: 15; CDR3 protein: CASSLSIGVANEQFF
V gene: TRBV11-1; CDR3 length: 12; CDR3 protein: CASSSRTDTQYF
V gene: TRBV25-1; CDR3 length: 13; CDR3 protein: CASSGGLNQPQHF
V gene: TRBV7-9; CDR3 length: 13; CDR3 protein: CASSLGHQETQYF
V gene: TRBV27; CDR3 length: 16; CDR3 protein: CASSLSSSGVSYEQYF
V gene: TRBV5-1; CDR3 length: 13; CDR3 protein: CASSLGLEGTQYF
V gene: TRBV29-1; CDR3 length: 12; CDR3 protein: CSVGQGNEKLFF
V gene: TRBV19; CDR3 length: 13; CDR3 protein: CASKLQGNYGYTF
V gene: TRBV6-1; CDR3 length: 14; CDR3 protein: CASSEIWNTGELFF
V gene: TRBV18; CDR3 length: 17; CDR3 protein: CASSRSQGAGGNTEAFF
V gene: TRBV5-1; CDR3 length: 17; CDR3 protein: CASSLGSQGLPNTEAFF
V gene: TRBV7-2; CDR3 length: 15; CDR3 protein: CASSLAAPGWTEAFF
V gene: TRBV12-5; CDR3 length: 15; CDR3 protein: CASGFWSAAPRGYTF
V gene: TRBV28; CDR3 length: 14; CDR3 protein: CASRVQGLSREQYF
V gene: TRBV5-1; CDR3 length: 13; CDR3 protein: CASSLFSNYGYTF
V gene: TRBV10-3; CDR3 length: 13; CDR3 protein: CAIRVGGETEAFF
V gene: TRBV9; CDR3 length: 16; CDR3 protein: CASSVEAGWGANEQFF
V gene: TRBV28; CDR3 length: 12; CDR3 protein: CASSLTGDGYTF
V gene: TRBV27; CDR3 length: 16; CDR3 protein: CASSLITGTGLLEAFF
V gene: TRBV20-1; CDR3 length: 10; CDR3 protein: CSATSEIKFF
V gene: TRBV30; CDR3 length: 17; CDR3 protein: CAWSITRPRDRRTEAFF
V gene: TRBV12-5; CDR3 length: 14; CDR3 protein: CASGGGASNTEAFF
V gene: TRBV11-3; CDR3 length: 20; CDR3 protein: CASSLRLRASPSPSSYEQYF